Shown below are 11 T cell receptor beta chains from a single sample sequenced in a study of cytomegalovirus exposure and HLA in healthy donors. Method: immunoSEQ multiplex PCR; TCRdb's copy keeps in-frame clones and lacks some. The repertoire includes about 160,000 clones, around 96% of them detected once, and under 0.9% sits in the top ten. Sample: PBMCs. The receptors shown here come from a woman younger than 30 in good health and CMV-seronegative.

As regards this clone: One junction end does not reproduce the germline sequence, and a read error may be involved. The genes are TRBV6-1 and TRBJ2-7; 7 bases map to TRBD1. Germline CDR1 MNHNS, CDR2 SASEGT. CDR3 length equals 13 residues. As DNA, the CDR3 is TGTGCCAGCAGTGGTCGCGACAGGGTATTTTTCGCTTTC. Translation gives CASSGRDRVFFAF.

In this sample, this clone turned up a few times. The chain uses TRBV6-5 and TRBJ1-1, with 10 bases identical to TRBD1. V shed 5 bases and J 5 bases; nucleotides not matched to a gene: 5. CDR1 and CDR2 from the germline V gene are MNHEY and SVGAGI. This CDR3 is built from 14 residues. For the CDR3, the DNA is TGTGCCAGCAGTCGACAGGGGGCCGGGACTGAAGCTTTCTTT. Its translation is CASSRQGAGTEAFF.

V gene TRBV27 combines with J gene TRBJ1-3, with 7 bases lining up with TRBD1. Per germline, CDR1 MNHEY and CDR2 SMNVEV (reference sequence). The CDR3 spans 14 residues. The V gene end was trimmed by 5 bases and the J gene end by 2 bases; junction bases not matched to a gene: 3. CDR3 bases: TGTGCCAGCAGTAATCAGGGGGCTGGAAACACCATATATTTT. Its protein is CASSNQGAGNTIYF.

V gene TRBV19 combines with J gene TRBJ1-2, with TRBD1 identical over 9 bases. The V gene end was trimmed by 10 bases and the J gene end by 7 bases; junction bases not matched to a gene: 16. This CDR3 spans 15 amino acids. From germline, CDR1 is LNHDA and CDR2 SQIVND (reference sequence). The CDR3 region is CATTSMGTGGRGYTF. Written as DNA, the CDR3 is TGTGCCACCACTAGTATGGGCACAGGGGGCCGTGGCTACACCTTC.

This clone was detected only once. This chain joins TRBV5-1 and TRBJ2-1; TRBD1 aligns across 10 bases. Germline V gene sequence: CDR1 SGHRS, CDR2 YFSETQ. V lost 4 bases, J lost 3 bases, and 4 bases stayed unmatched. CDR3 length equals 15 residues. The CDR3: CASSGTGVDYNEQFF. In DNA form, the CDR3 reads TGCGCCAGCAGCGGGACAGGGGTTGACTACAATGAGCAGTTCTTC.

The V call is TRBV9, the J call TRBJ2-1, with TRBD2 identical over 9 bases. Germline values: CDR1 SGDLS, CDR2 YYNGEE. V was clipped by 0 bases and J by 9 bases; unmatched bases: 7. The CDR3 is 15 amino acids. The CDR3 DNA sequence: TGTGCCAGCAGCGTAGGGAGCGGGGGGAGCACTGAGCAGTTCTTC. It translates to CASSVGSGGSTEQFF.

The gene calls are TRBV6-5 and TRBJ2-5; 8 bases are shared with TRBD1. Germline V gene sequence: CDR1 MNHEY, CDR2 SVGAGI. The ends lost 2 bases at V and 5 bases at J; junction bases unmatched: 7. The CDR3 is 15 residues long. This CDR3 reads CASSYRQGAFETQYF. Written as DNA, the CDR3 is TGTGCCAGCAGTTACCGTCAGGGGGCATTCGAGACCCAGTACTTC.

This rearrangement joins TRBV7-9 to TRBJ2-7; 7 bases fit TRBD2. Germline V gene sequence: CDR1 SEHNR, CDR2 FQNEAQ (reference sequence). V shed 6 bases, J shed 6 bases, and the junction held 8 bases outside the gene matches. CDR3 length equals 13 residues. In nucleotides, the CDR3 is TGTGCCAGCAGTCCAGGGAGGGTCGGCGAGCAGTACTTC. Protein product: CASSPGRVGEQYF. The whole variable domain, remainder taken from reference TRBV7-9 and TRBJ2-7, is DTGVSQNPRHKITKRGQNVTFRCDPISEHNRLYWYRQTLGQGPEFLTYFQNEAQLEKSRLLSDRFSAERPKGSFSTLEIQRTEQGDSAMYLCASSPGRVGEQYFGPGTRLTVT.

This rearrangement joins TRBV2 to TRBJ2-3, with D maybe TRBD1 (5 bases). The germline V and J ends were trimmed by 10 bases and 1 base, with 18 bases remaining between them. Looked up from germline, CDR1 is SNHLY and CDR2 is FYNNEI. CDR3 size: 15 residues. CDR3 in DNA: TGTGCCACGGTGGTCCCAGGACAAGGCACAGATACGCAGTATTTT. This sequence encodes CATVVPGQGTDTQYF.

The chain combines TRBV2 with TRBJ1-1; D remains unclear. The CDR3 loop spans 14 amino acids. The V end lost 2 bases, the J end lost 6 bases, and 13 bases lay between the germline ends. The germline CDR1 and CDR2 sequences are SNHLY and FYNNEI. CDR3 DNA sequence: TGTGCCAGCAGTGAACAGAGGGCGCGGTCTGAAGCTTTCTTT. Translated, it gives CASSEQRARSEAFF.

The V gene is TRBV11-2, the J gene TRBJ1-5; D is unclear. Per the germline V gene, CDR1 is SGHAT and CDR2 is FQNNGV. CDR3 size: 11 residues. With 5 bases removed from V and 7 bases from J, the gap between germline ends came to 6 bases. CDR3 region: CASSPPQPQHF. The DNA for the CDR3 is TGTGCCAGCAGCCCCCCGCAGCCCCAGCATTTT. The full variable domain, its missing parts supplied by reference TRBV11-2 and TRBJ1-5, is EAGVAQSPRYKIIEKRQSVAFWCNPISGHATLYWYQQILGQGPKLLIQFQNNGVVDDSQLPKDRFSAERLKGVDSTLKIQPAKLEDSAVYLCASSPPQPQHFGDGTRLSIL.